This record concerns one T cell receptor beta chain sequence. Its target is unknown. Using a J-beta primer mix together with a sample-barcoded 5' primer, a second PCR was run for roughly 7 to 11 cycles. Each cDNA molecule was tagged by a template-switch adaptor with 12 random nucleotides. TCRdb redid the calling of the 5' RACE reads with MiXCR, one entry per CDR3 protein. The sample lists around 1.5 million distinct CDR3 sequences, approximately 63% seen once, with 5.5% to 8% in the top ten. The data were obtained in a study of blood T cells in healthy people across ages. Overall study context: Capture via template switching afforded approximately one barcoded beta molecule per two T cells.

Per germline, CDR1 LGHNA and CDR2 YNFKEQ. This CDR3 has 15 residues. V was cut by 4 bases and J by 0 bases, with 12 bases left in between. Whole-study results and caveats: Unsorted PBMC input precluded a conclusive naive versus antigen-experienced comparison.

Sequencing input: blood. The rearrangement uses TRBV4-2 and TRBJ1-1; D may be TRBD1 (5 bases). The receptor was isolated from a man younger than 35 in good health. The CDR3 DNA sequence: TGTGCCAGCAGCCGAGACAGCTTGATGAACACTGAAGCTTTCTTT. It codes for CASSRDSLMNTEAFF.